This T cell receptor (beta chain) was found in a study of Ad26.COV2.S vaccination and SARS-CoV-2 variants. Using immunoSEQ multiplex PCR, the repertoire was profiled, and TCRdb retains in-frame clones only, with some absent. The repertoire holds hundreds of thousands of clones, with 89% as singletons. Notes on this clone: Its antigen is undetermined.

Documented treatment: some 20 received Ad26.COV2.S at low or high dose, single or two shots; 5 received placebo; per-sample allocation not given. Samples were taken on day 63 after the first vaccine or placebo injection. An Ad26 vector expressing Wuhan-strain SARS-CoV-2 spike constituted the vaccine. General observations from the study: Recipients of either vaccine or placebo displayed similar breadth of non-spike TCRs. People who got the vaccine had more spike-specific TCR breadth than people who got placebo.

The V segment lost 4 bases and the J segment 0 bases; nucleotides outside the gene matches: 5. This CDR3 is 15 amino acids long. Germline V gives CDR1 ENHRY, CDR2 SYGVKD. Specimen: peripheral blood, collected in a trial of Ad26.COV2.S vaccine versus placebo. The receptor was isolated from a person aged 18-65 years who received the Ad26.COV2.S COVID-19 vaccine or a placebo. The chain links TRBV10-3 to TRBJ2-7; 8 nucleotides line up with TRBD2. This chain's CDR3 is CAISGNSGISYEQYF. DNA for the CDR3: TGTGCCATCAGTGGGAATAGCGGGATCTCCTACGAGCAGTACTTC.